The entry below describes one T cell receptor (beta chain). The target of this receptor is not known. This sample was included in a study of monozygotic twins with inflammatory bowel disease (dated by TCRdb to about 2019). Context from the whole study: The complete study included some 28 monozygotic twin pairs: 19 IBD-discordant Danish pairs and nine German pairs, of which four were IBD-concordant and five were IBD-discordant. Each individual had, on average, about 151 000 unique TCRalpha sequences and 181 000 unique TCRbeta sequences available for analysis. The search for disease-associated traits relied mainly on comparing IBD patients with their genetically identical healthy co-twins within discordant pairs. General findings and caveats noted by the study authors: The results gave no support for a single strong signal or clonotype linked to IBD. IBD patients shared fewer clonotypes with other individuals than healthy twins did, most markedly in patients showing signs of disease activity. The analysis was unable to tell different T cell subtypes apart. Because patients received different immunosuppressive treatments, the repertoires may have picked up extra background noise and variability between individuals. Repertoire similarity did not differ between concordant and discordant twins, which could be due to limited statistical power. A decrease in TCRbeta repertoire diversity, as measured by inverse Simpson index, was observed in IBD patients compared with their healthy co-twins.

The library was produced with 5' RACE. Preparation of each TCR library used approximately 3.5 ug of total RNA. cDNA was synthesized with SMARTScribe reverse transcriptase in eight separate reactions per sample. During cDNA synthesis, template switching introduced unique molecular identifiers that contained a 6-nucleotide sample barcode. TCRalpha and TCRbeta cDNA was amplified by two nested PCRs of approximately 17 and 9 cycles, with bead purification after each PCR. Before amplification, the cDNA was treated with uracil DNA-glycosylase and purified using the QIAquick PCR purification kit. In the second PCR, Illumina TruSeq-compatible adapters and sample-specific barcodes were added. TapeStation and Qubit were used to check library quality and concentration, and 5 to 5.5 ng of each library was pooled. The pooled libraries were sequenced with 2 x 100 bp reads and custom sequencing primers on an Illumina HiSeq2500 single-index Rapid Run. Turning to the authors' computational methods: MiGEC version 1.2.6 was used for UMI-based consensus assembly, which corrected PCR and sequencing errors. MiXCR version 2.1.1 was used for V(D)J alignment, clonotype assembly and CDR3 extraction. To normalise gene usage, clonotype sharing and MAIT/NKT TCR abundance, the analysis used the top 1000, 10 000 and 20 000 clonotypes per sample. Diversity was computed as the inverse Simpson index with the vegan R package after downsampling to 27 000 UMIs. Paired Mann-Whitney U tests were applied to discordant twin pairs, with Benjamini-Hochberg correction for multiple testing. TCRdb reprocessed the reads into one record per CDR3 protein sequence, lacking DNA. What appears here as the V and J calls and clone size reflects TCRdb's work, not the paper's. The sample table records just over 300,000 distinct CDR3 sequences. The biggest ten clones account for roughly 5.2% of the sample.

From each donor, a roughly 2.5 ml peripheral blood sample was drawn into PAXgene tubes and stored at -80 degrees C. Without any T cell sorting, total RNA was extracted from whole blood using the PAXgene blood miRNA kit on an automated QIAcube. Peripheral blood from monozygotic twin pairs who were concordant or discordant for inflammatory bowel disease underwent deep TCRalpha and TCRbeta repertoire profiling using unique molecular barcoding. Smoking habits were recorded for all twin pairs, with individuals classified as current, former or never smokers. Measured from the cysteine to the phenylalanine, the CDR3 is 15 residues long. No DNA is listed. CDR1 DFQATT and CDR2 SNEGSKA were looked up in the germline V gene (reference sequence).

This sequence originates from a human donor with ulcerative colitis or Crohn's disease, or a healthy co-twin of an affected twin (not recorded which). The sequenced material came from blood. The rearranged segments are TRBV20-1 and TRBJ2-2. The CDR3 corresponds to CSARDWYRDTGELFF.